Reported below is one T cell receptor (beta chain). The data are from a study of patients and donors after allogeneic stem cell transplantation. Trimming cost V 5 bases and J 8 bases; bases outside gene matches: 8. The length of the CDR3 is 15 residues. In germline, CDR1 is DFQATT, CDR2 SNEGSKA (reference sequence). TCRdb itself ran the RT-PCR reads through MiXCR, one entry per CDR3 protein. The profile covers tens of thousands of distinct CDR3 sequences, with less than 30% appearing a single time and around a quarter taken by the ten largest. V gene TRBV20-1 combines with J gene TRBJ2-1, with 14 positions matching TRBD2. The source is a human donor who was either an allogeneic HSCT recipient or a stem cell or donor lymphocyte infusion donor (not recorded which). It is not recorded whose cells these are; they may come from a transplant donor. Sequencing input: blood, either unsorted or a sorted T cell fraction (not recorded which). CDR3 loop: CSALGTSGSRDEQFF. The CDR3 DNA follows: TGCAGTGCTCTCGGGACTAGCGGGAGTAGGGATGAGCAGTTCTTC.